The next 29 T cell receptor beta chains were all read from a single sample in a study of blood T cell repertoires in COVID-19. Produced via immunoSEQ multiplex PCR; TCRdb's table is partial and in-frame only. Seen here are 200,000 to 250,000 clones, more than 75% observed once, and the top ten hold around 2.7%. Sequencing was done on a sample of peripheral blood. The receptors were gathered from a man between 60 and 70 years old with acute or convalescent COVID-19.

J is TRBJ2-1 and V is TRBV6-4, with 10 positions matching TRBD2. Germline V lookup: CDR1 MRHNA, CDR2 SNTAGT. The CDR3 has 14 residues. Trimming took 7 bases from V and 2 from J; bases not matched to a gene: 2. The CDR3 sequence is CASKAGGAYNEQFF. CDR3 bases: TGTGCCAGCAAAGCGGGGGGGGCCTACAATGAGCAGTTCTTC.

This clone was found once. J is TRBJ2-7 and V is TRBV19; D possibly corresponds to TRBD2 (5 bases). This CDR3 contains 14 residues. In germline, CDR1 is LNHDA, CDR2 SQIVND (reference sequence). V was pared by 3 bases and J by 6 bases, with 15 bases between. The CDR3 DNA sequence: TGTGCCAGTAGTATCATTGAGGGTAAAGCCGAGCAGTACTTC. This gives the protein CASSIIEGKAEQYF.

This sequence joins TRBV5-4 and TRBJ2-2; 9 nucleotides match TRBD1. Losses at the gene ends were 2 bases for V and 6 bases for J; bases not matched to a gene: 8. There are 16 residues in the CDR3. Per germline, CDR1 SGHNT and CDR2 YYREEE (reference sequence). This chain's CDR3 is CASSFPGQGFAGELFF. The CDR3 bases are TGTGCCAGCAGCTTTCCGGGACAGGGCTTTGCCGGGGAGCTGTTTTTT.

The chain combines TRBV4-2 with TRBJ2-7; 12 bases match TRBD2. Losses at the gene ends were 10 bases for V and 0 bases for J; bases not matched to a gene: 7. CDR3 length: 15 amino acids. The germline V gene encodes CDR1 LGHNA and CDR2 YNFKEQ. This chain's CDR3 is CATQTSGGISYEQYF. In DNA form, the CDR3 reads TGTGCCACCCAGACTAGCGGGGGAATCTCCTACGAGCAGTACTTC.

The chain carries TRBV4-1 and TRBJ2-2; TRBD2 might be the D (6 bases). Trimming pared 1 base from V and 2 bases from J, leaving 11 bases between. The CDR3 is 16 amino acids. Germline lookup yields CDR1 MGHRA and CDR2 YSYEKL. CDR3 sequence reads: CASSQAGGVNTGELFF. CDR3 DNA: TGCGCCAGCAGCCAAGCTGGAGGGGTTAACACCGGGGAGCTGTTTTTT.

This CDR3 reads CATSDFEALYGYTF. In DNA form, the CDR3 reads TGTGCCACCAGTGATTTCGAAGCCCTCTATGGCTACACCTTC. This chain connects TRBV24-1 to TRBJ1-2; D gene unclear. The V gene's germline CDR1 is KGHDR and CDR2 SFDVKD. Between the trimmed V and J ends, which lost 1 base and 4 bases, there was a span of 9 bases. The CDR3 has 14 amino acids.

This clone was picked up one time. This chain links TRBV27 with TRBJ2-2; 9 nucleotides agree with TRBD1. Germline loops: CDR1 MNHEY, CDR2 SMNVEV (reference sequence). Unmatched junction bases numbered 5, after V lost 8 bases and J lost 4 bases. The CDR3 loop spans 14 amino acids. CDR3 in amino acids: CASRGQGSTGELFF. The CDR3 DNA is TGTGCCAGCCGCGGACAGGGGAGCACCGGGGAGCTGTTTTTT.

This rearrangement joins TRBV15 to TRBJ1-5; D gene uncertain. CDR3 length: 12 amino acids. Deletions cut 5 bases from V and 9 bases from J, with 11 bases between. Germline assignment: CDR1 LNHNV and CDR2 YYDKDF (reference sequence). This CDR3 reads CATSVGLGPQHF. CDR3 nucleotides: TGTGCCACCAGCGTCGGCCTAGGGCCCCAGCATTTT.

The genes are TRBV27 and TRBJ2-7; TRBD2 aligns across 9 bases. Germline trimming cut 2 bases from V and 1 base from J; bases unmatched to any gene: 3. There are 15 residues in the CDR3. Germline lookup yields CDR1 MNHEY and CDR2 SMNVEV (reference sequence). CDR3 in amino acids: CASSLGSGGSYEQYF. As DNA, the CDR3 is TGTGCCAGCAGTTTAGGTAGCGGGGGATCCTACGAGCAGTACTTC.

The rearrangement links TRBV29-1 to TRBJ2-2, with D maybe TRBD2 (7 bases). CDR1 is SQVTM, CDR2 ANQGSEA, per germline. Trimming took 3 bases from V and 7 from J, leaving 12 bases between them. This CDR3 is built from 13 residues. Here the CDR3 DNA reads TGCAGCGTTGAGGGAGGGGGTCACGGGGAGCTGTTTTTT. As protein: CSVEGGGHGELFF.

The chain is built from TRBV6-5 and TRBJ2-7, with D possibly matching TRBD2 (7 bases). Germline V CDR1 and CDR2: MNHEY, SVGAGI. V was shortened by 7 bases and J by 3 bases, with 13 bases between the two germline ends. This CDR3 region has 13 residues. This chain's CDR3 is CASTRGGGYEQYF. The CDR3 DNA reads TGTGCCAGCACCCGCGGGGGCGGCTACGAGCAGTACTTC.

In DNA form, the CDR3 reads TGTGCCAGCAGCTTAGCTAGCGGCGGGGAGCTGTTTTTT. Translated, it gives CASSLASGGELFF. V usage is TRBV7-9 and J usage is TRBJ2-2; perhaps TRBD2 as D (6 bases). The V gene's germline CDR1 is SEHNR and CDR2 FQNEAQ (reference sequence). V lost 0 bases and J 7 bases, leaving 6 bases between the germline ends. The CDR3 loop spans 13 amino acids.

This chain connects TRBV28 to TRBJ2-7; 8 bases align to TRBD1. Looked up from germline, CDR1 is MDHEN and CDR2 is SYDVKM. The CDR3 runs 11 residues. The junction had 6 bases not matched to a gene; V was cut back by 6 bases and J by 11 bases. CDR3 in DNA: TGTGCCAGCAGGCAGGGGGCGTTGGAGTACTTC. It yields the protein CASRQGALEYF.

The chain carries TRBV27 and TRBJ2-2; 13 bases line up with TRBD2. The CDR3 loop spans 16 amino acids. In germline, CDR1 is MNHEY, CDR2 SMNVEV (reference sequence). Losses at the gene ends were 4 bases for V and 5 bases for J; bases not matched to a gene: 4. DNA of the CDR3: TGTGCCAGCAGTTCCTTGGGACTAGCGGGGACCGGGGAGCTGTTTTTT. It yields the protein CASSSLGLAGTGELFF.

CDR3 protein: CASSIGQGNEQFF. CDR3 in DNA: TGTGCCAGTAGTATAGGACAGGGCAATGAGCAGTTCTTC. V usage is TRBV19 and J usage is TRBJ2-1; 7 nucleotides line up with TRBD1. The trim removed 1 base at V and 6 bases at J, leaving 0 bases unmatched. This CDR3 is 13 amino acids long. Germline V lookup: CDR1 LNHDA, CDR2 SQIVND (reference sequence).

The genes are TRBV6-2 or TRBV6-3 and TRBJ2-2; 9 nucleotides match TRBD1. CDR3 size: 17 residues. The V segment lost 2 bases and the J segment 4 bases; nucleotides outside the gene matches: 8. In germline, CDR1 is MNHEY, CDR2 SVGEGT. CDR3 nucleotide sequence: TGTGCCAGCAGTTACCAACAGGGGGCGCAACCCACCGGGGAGCTGTTTTTT. It codes for CASSYQQGAQPTGELFF.

The chain uses TRBV5-4 and TRBJ2-6; D is unresolved. Trimming cost V 4 bases and J 0 bases, with 11 bases left between them. The germline gives CDR1 SGHNT, CDR2 YYREEE (reference sequence). CDR3 length: 16 residues. The CDR3 region has the DNA TGTGCCAGCAGCCCCAGGTCCGGCTCTGGGGCCAACGTCCTGACTTTC. This encodes CASSPRSGSGANVLTF.

J is TRBJ1-1 and V is TRBV28; TRBD1 matches 9 bases. The V gene's germline CDR1 is MDHEN and CDR2 SYDVKM. The junction had 2 bases not matched to a gene; V was cut back by 3 bases and J by 0 bases. This CDR3 has 15 residues. The CDR3 loop is CASSFHRGLNTEAFF. The CDR3 coding sequence is TGTGCCAGCAGTTTTCACAGGGGGCTGAACACTGAAGCTTTCTTT.

This chain links TRBV3-1 (or the pseudogene TRBV3-2) with TRBJ2-1; D is ambiguous. CDR3 length: 15 residues. Trimming removed 0 bases from V and 0 bases from J, with 6 bases in between. Germline V gives CDR1 LGHDT, CDR2 YNNKEL (reference sequence). The CDR3 is CASSQDGSSYNEQFF. The CDR3 bases are TGTGCCAGCAGCCAAGACGGTAGCTCCTACAATGAGCAGTTCTTC.

CDR3 coding DNA: TGCAGCGTGCACAGGGAAGTGGCTGAAGCTTTCTTT. Protein: CSVHREVAEAFF. The chain joins TRBV29-1 to TRBJ1-1, with D maybe TRBD1 (6 bases). V shed 6 bases and J shed 6 bases, with 14 bases lying between them. CDR3 size: 12 residues. CDR1 is SQVTM and CDR2 is ANQGSEA in the germline V gene.

This chain connects TRBV28 to TRBJ2-5; D perhaps matches TRBD2 (5 bases). The CDR3 is 14 amino acids. Looked up from germline, CDR1 is MDHEN and CDR2 is SYDVKM. Trimming took 3 bases from V and 2 from J, leaving 10 bases between them. The CDR3 spells CASSFGGSQETQYF. In DNA, the CDR3 is TGTGCCAGCAGTTTTGGCGGGTCACAAGAGACCCAGTACTTC.

This clone appeared once. The chain combines TRBV11-3 with TRBJ2-7; D call uncertain. Germline V lookup: CDR1 SGHNT, CDR2 YENEEA. The CDR3 has 13 residues. Trimming pared 2 bases from V and 3 bases from J, leaving 8 bases between. The CDR3 spells CASSLSKNYEQYF. CDR3 DNA sequence: TGTGCCAGCAGCTTATCCAAAAACTACGAGCAGTACTTC. The full variable domain, completed using reference TRBV11-3 and TRBJ2-7, is EAGVVQSPRYKIIEKKQPVAFWCNPISGHNTLYWYLQNLGQGPELLIRYENEEAVDDSQLPKDRFSAERLKGVDSTLKIQPAELGDSAVYLCASSLSKNYEQYFGPGTRLTVT.

The gene calls are TRBV19 and TRBJ1-5, with 9 bases identical to TRBD1. The CDR3 is 15 residues long. CDR1 LNHDA and CDR2 SQIVND come from the germline V gene (reference sequence). Germline trimming cut 6 bases from V and 7 bases from J; bases unmatched to any gene: 10. CDR3 sequence reads: CASRVEGTGKQPQHF. The DNA for the CDR3 is TGTGCCAGTAGGGTGGAGGGGACAGGGAAGCAGCCCCAGCATTTT.

This clone has more than one count but fewer than ten. Different DNA sequences within this sample yield the same CDR3. The rearrangement joins TRBV5-1 to TRBJ2-2, with TRBD1 matching over 8 bases. This CDR3 spans 16 amino acids. Germline V lookup: CDR1 SGHRS, CDR2 YFSETQ. V dropped 3 bases and J dropped 7; count of bases not matched to a gene: 11. The CDR3 loop reads CASSSSGQGAGGELFF. For the CDR3, the DNA is TGCGCCAGCAGCTCCTCAGGGCAGGGGGCCGGCGGGGAGCTGTTTTTT.

The chain carries TRBV5-1 and TRBJ2-3, with TRBD2 matching 12 bases. The ends lost 5 bases at V and 2 bases at J; junction bases unmatched: 6. This CDR3 spans 16 amino acids. CDR1 SGHRS and CDR2 YFSETQ come from the germline V gene. The CDR3 DNA follows: TGCGCCAGCAGTCCAAGGACTAGCGGGACCACAGATACGCAGTATTTT. Protein product: CASSPRTSGTTDTQYF.

The chain links TRBV5-4 to TRBJ2-2; 7 bases agree with TRBD1. CDR3 length equals 17 residues. Germline loops: CDR1 SGHNT, CDR2 YYREEE (reference sequence). V was pared by 5 bases and J by 4 bases, with 14 bases of the junction left unmatched. CDR3 loop: CASRGTHRGVGTGELFF. CDR3 DNA: TGTGCCAGCAGAGGAACGCACAGGGGCGTGGGCACCGGGGAGCTGTTTTTT. The whole variable domain, filled in from reference TRBV5-4 and TRBJ2-2, reads ETGVTQSPTHLIKTRGQQVTLRCSSQSGHNTVSWYQQALGQGPQFIFQYYREEENGRGNFPPRFSGLQFPNYSSELNVNALELDDSALYLCASRGTHRGVGTGELFFGEGSRLTVL.

The chain combines TRBV9 with TRBJ2-5; maybe TRBD2 (5 bases). The germline V and J ends were trimmed by 0 bases and 5 bases, with 11 bases remaining between them. Germline lookup yields CDR1 SGDLS and CDR2 YYNGEE. The CDR3 length is 14 residues. The CDR3 here is CASSVEWSGETQYF. CDR3 nucleotides: TGTGCCAGCAGCGTAGAGTGGTCGGGGGAGACCCAGTACTTC.

This clone was counted ten times or more. This rearrangement joins TRBV5-1 to TRBJ2-3; 14 nucleotides match TRBD2. V gave up 6 bases and J gave up 3 bases; unmatched junction bases: 9. CDR1 and CDR2 from the germline V gene are SGHRS and YFSETQ. CDR3 size: 17 residues. The CDR3 nucleotides are TGCGCCAGCAACCCCTCCGGACTAGCGGGGGGTACAGATACGCAGTATTTT. Translation: CASNPSGLAGGTDTQYF.

The chain recombines TRBV10-3 with TRBJ1-5; 8 positions agree with TRBD1. The J segment lost 6 bases and the V segment lost 10 bases, leaving 11 bases of the junction unmatched. Germline V gene sequence: CDR1 ENHRY, CDR2 SYGVKD. The CDR3 length is 14 residues. CDR3 nucleotide sequence: TGTGCCAGTCAGACTGGACAGGGAGTTCAGCCCCAGCATTTT. This codes for CASQTGQGVQPQHF.